This T cell receptor beta chain was sequenced in a study of CD8 T cells in ankylosing spondylitis. Points from the study as a whole: For ankylosing spondylitis blood, a TCR beta motif of 7 or 8 highly homologous variants appeared characteristic.

The TCR beta libraries were generated through quantitative 5'-RACE incorporating molecular barcodes. Via MiXCR, TCRdb re-called the 5' RACE reads, giving one row per CDR3 protein. The repertoire has around 440,000 distinct CDR3 sequences, roughly a sixth of them found once; the top ten carry approximately 1%. This clonotype has at least ten counts. Its specificity is unknown. The V and J ends lost 7 bases and 4 bases respectively, with 14 bases between them. There are 13 residues in the CDR3. Germline V gene data show CDR1 as SGHRS and CDR2 as YFSETQ. V and J are TRBV5-1 and TRBJ1-1, with D unresolved. The sample was blood, either unsorted or a sorted T cell fraction (not recorded which). The sequence was collected from a male donor with ankylosing spondylitis. CDR3 in amino acids: CASYYGKATEAFF. The DNA for the CDR3 is TGCGCCAGCTACTATGGGAAGGCCACTGAAGCTTTCTTT.